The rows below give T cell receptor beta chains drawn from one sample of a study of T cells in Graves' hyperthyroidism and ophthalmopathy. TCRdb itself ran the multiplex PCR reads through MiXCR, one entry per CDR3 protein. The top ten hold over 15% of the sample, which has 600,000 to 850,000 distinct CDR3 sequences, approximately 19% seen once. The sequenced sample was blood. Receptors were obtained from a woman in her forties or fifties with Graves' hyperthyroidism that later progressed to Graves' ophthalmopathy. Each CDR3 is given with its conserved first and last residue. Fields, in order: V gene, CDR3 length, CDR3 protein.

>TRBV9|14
CASSAEGTDYEQYF
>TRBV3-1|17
CASSPYLTSGAGDTQYF
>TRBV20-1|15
CSAISWTQMQETQYF
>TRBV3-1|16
CASSLALGQGHHEAFF
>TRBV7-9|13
CASSLEEEETQYF
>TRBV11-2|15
CASSLGGHLNYGYTF
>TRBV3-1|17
CASSLTVRDSSYNEQFF
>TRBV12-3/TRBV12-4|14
CASSRQGANGELFF
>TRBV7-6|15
CASSLAPGPSGAQYF
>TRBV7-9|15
CASSPWDSPTDTQYF
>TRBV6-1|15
CASSQGQGRNTEAFF
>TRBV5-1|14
CASSLRNGNTEAFF
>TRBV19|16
CASSISSGYSNQPQHF
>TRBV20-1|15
CSARGTALDVTEAFF
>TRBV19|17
CASSISADSSYNSPLHF
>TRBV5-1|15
CASSPTETFTYEQYF
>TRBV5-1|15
CASSLGMVQGRGYTF
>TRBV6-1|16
CASSRDSFSGANVLTF
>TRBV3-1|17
CASSQEYGGSSGNTIYF